These 16 T cell receptor beta chains came from one sample sequenced in a study of regulatory T cells in long-lasting Graves disease. Time point meaning: newly diagnosed GD, antithyroid drugs for less than 3 months. With RNA extracted from PBMCs as input, the TCR library was made. Libraries of TCR beta came from iRepertoire HTBI primers plus Arm-PCR of CDR3 regions. Each CDR3 protein gets one entry after TCRdb re-called the multiplex PCR reads with MiXCR. The sample carries about 400,000 distinct CDR3 sequences, roughly 16% recorded once. Sequencing was performed on peripheral blood mononuclear cells (PBMCs), taken at new diagnosis, from a patient treated with antithyroid drugs. These receptors originate from a female donor with Graves disease.

The sample holds a few counts of this clonotype. The gene calls are TRBV19 and TRBJ1-2; D might be TRBD1 (6 bases). V shed 4 bases and J shed 5 bases, with 17 bases lying between them. The CDR3 covers 15 residues. The germline CDR1 and CDR2 sequences are LNHDA and SQIVND (reference sequence). CDR3 sequence: CASSRVRGGEYGYTF. The CDR3, as DNA: TGTGCCAGTAGTAGAGTCCGGGGGGGCGAATATGGCTACACCTTC.

This clonotype came up many times. The chain employs TRBV12-3 or TRBV12-4 and TRBJ2-7; 7 bases line up with TRBD1. Trimming at V came to 5 bases and at J to 3 bases, leaving 7 bases not matched to a gene. CDR3 length: 14 residues. CDR3 protein: CASSPGAGGYEQYF. CDR3 nucleotide sequence: TGTGCCAGCAGTCCCGGAGCAGGGGGCTACGAGCAGTACTTC.

This clonotype has just one count. The CDR3 DNA reads as TGTGCCAGCAGAACCGGACAGTCCCGGCGCGGCTACACCTTC. Its translation is CASRTGQSRRGYTF. The chain employs TRBV27 and TRBJ1-2; tentative D call: TRBD1 (6 bases). The V end lost 6 bases, the J end lost 8 bases, and 19 bases lay between the germline ends. Germline assignment: CDR1 MNHEY and CDR2 SMNVEV (reference sequence). The CDR3 has 14 residues.

This clonotype was recorded many times. V usage is TRBV28 and J usage is TRBJ2-1; 10 bases map to TRBD2. Germline CDR1 is MDHEN and CDR2 is SYDVKM. Unmatched junction bases numbered 3, after V lost 6 bases and J lost 7 bases. The CDR3 length is 13 residues. The CDR3 is CASRGTSVNEQFF. The CDR3, as DNA: TGTGCCAGCAGGGGGACTAGCGTAAATGAGCAGTTCTTC.

The sample holds a few counts of this clonotype. With a much larger clone just one base away, this may be a read error. J is TRBJ2-3 and V is TRBV7-2; a weak D match, TRBD2 (6 bases). Matching the DNA end better, TRBJ2-1 makes the J call doubtful. The CDR3 runs to 14 residues. CDR1 and CDR2 (germline): SGHTA, FQGNSA. This CDR3 is CASSDARGNNGQFF. CDR3 bases: TGTGCCAGCAGCGATGCCCGGGGGAACAATGGGCAGTTCTTC.

The sample holds many counts of this clonotype. This sequence joins TRBV7-9 and TRBJ1-2; TRBD1 agrees at 8 bases. The CDR3 contains 13 residues. Per the germline V gene, CDR1 is SEHNR and CDR2 is FQNEAQ (reference sequence). The V segment lost 3 bases and the J segment 5 bases; nucleotides outside the gene matches: 2. The CDR3 loop reads CASSLDRVYGYTF. CDR3 nucleotide sequence: TGTGCCAGCAGCTTGGACAGGGTATATGGCTACACCTTC.

In regard to this clonotype: It differs at one base from a far larger clone, so likely a read error. The J gene is TRBJ2-1, the V gene TRBV4-1; 14 bases map to TRBD2. The J segment lost 10 bases and the V segment lost 0 bases, leaving 8 bases of the junction unmatched. The CDR3 is 17 residues long. Germline assignment: CDR1 MGHRA and CDR2 YSYEKL. Here the CDR3 DNA reads TGCGCCAGCAGCCAAGATTTGGGACTAGCGGGAGCCTACGAGCAGTTCTTC. Translation gives CASSQDLGLAGAYEQFF.

This clonotype occurred a few times. The J gene is TRBJ1-1, the V gene TRBV4-1; TRBD1 matches 10 bases. Germline V lookup: CDR1 MGHRA, CDR2 YSYEKL. V trimming: 0 bases; J trimming: 1 base; junction bases outside the gene matches: 5. The CDR3 consists of 17 residues. CDR3 region: CASSQDPTGGRNTEAFF. CDR3 nucleotide sequence: TGCGCCAGCAGCCAAGACCCGACAGGGGGCAGGAACACTGAAGCTTTCTTT.

This clonotype was seen a handful of times. The V call is TRBV14, the J call TRBJ2-5; D not resolved. The CDR3 spans 12 residues. Germline CDR1 and CDR2: SGHDN and FVKESK. Trimming left V 3 bases short and J 5 bases short, with 7 bases between. CDR3 in DNA: TGTGCCAGCAGCCACCGGCTGGAGACCCAGTACTTC. This gives the protein CASSHRLETQYF.

This clonotype came up many times. V is TRBV6-1 and J is TRBJ1-5; D is unresolved. The CDR3 covers 13 residues. Germline-derived CDR1 and CDR2 are MNHNS and SASEGT. The ends were cut back, 2 bases at V and 7 bases at J, with 9 bases in the middle. CDR3 nucleotides: TGTGCCAGCAGTGAAATCCTCGAACAGCCCCAGCATTTT. Its protein is CASSEILEQPQHF.

This clonotype was found many times. J is TRBJ2-3 and V is TRBV6-1, with 8 bases fitting TRBD2. Germline loops: CDR1 MNHNS, CDR2 SASEGT. There are 14 residues in the CDR3. V lost 7 bases and J lost 5; bases outside the gene matches: 8. CDR3 sequence (DNA): TGTGCCAGCATACGGGAGGGGGGTGTAGATACGCAGTATTTT. Protein: CASIREGGVDTQYF.

This clonotype showed up just a few times. V and J are TRBV3-1 and TRBJ2-7; TRBD2 might be the D (5 bases). CDR3 size: 11 residues. The germline gives CDR1 LGHDT, CDR2 YNNKEL (reference sequence). V gave up 5 bases and J gave up 7 bases, with 9 bases separating them. The CDR3 is CASSGRWEQYF. CDR3 in DNA: TGTGCCAGCAGCGGGAGATGGGAGCAGTACTTC.

The gene calls are TRBV5-6 and TRBJ1-1; 7 bases are shared with TRBD1. J lost 9 bases, V lost 1 base, and 9 bases had no gene match. The V gene's germline CDR1 is SGHDT and CDR2 YYEEEE. The CDR3 runs to 14 residues. CDR3 sequence (DNA): TGTGCCAGCAGCTTGTCGGACAGGAGGGGCAAAGCTTTCTTT. It yields the protein CASSLSDRRGKAFF.

Ten or more counts support this clonotype. The rearrangement links TRBV11-3 to TRBJ2-2; D is unresolved. Trimming cost V 6 bases and J 1 base, with 9 bases left between them. Germline loops: CDR1 SGHNT, CDR2 YENEEA. CDR3 length: 14 amino acids. The CDR3 loop reads CASRIGLNTGELFF. The CDR3 nucleotides are TGTGCCAGCAGGATTGGGTTGAACACCGGGGAGCTGTTTTTT. The variable domain in full, completed from reference TRBV11-3 and TRBJ2-2, reads EAGVVQSPRYKIIEKKQPVAFWCNPISGHNTLYWYLQNLGQGPELLIRYENEEAVDDSQLPKDRFSAERLKGVDSTLKIQPAELGDSAVYLCASRIGLNTGELFFGEGSRLTVL.

Note on this clonotype: A clone one base away is much larger, so this may be a read error. J is TRBJ1-2 and V is TRBV18; D gene uncertain. The CDR3 contains 13 residues. In germline, CDR1 is KGHSH, CDR2 LQKENI. CDR3 region: CTSSPRSDRSYTF. The CDR3 DNA sequence: TGTACCAGCTCACCACGATCAGACCGGAGCTACACCTTC.

The rearrangement uses TRBV28 and TRBJ2-2; D is unresolved. Germline assignment: CDR1 MDHEN and CDR2 SYDVKM. This CDR3 has 11 amino acids. Trimming stripped 7 bases from V and 6 bases from J, with 6 bases between. The CDR3 nucleotides read TGTGCCAGCAAGGCCCCCGGGGAGCTGTTTTTT. This gives the protein CASKAPGELFF.